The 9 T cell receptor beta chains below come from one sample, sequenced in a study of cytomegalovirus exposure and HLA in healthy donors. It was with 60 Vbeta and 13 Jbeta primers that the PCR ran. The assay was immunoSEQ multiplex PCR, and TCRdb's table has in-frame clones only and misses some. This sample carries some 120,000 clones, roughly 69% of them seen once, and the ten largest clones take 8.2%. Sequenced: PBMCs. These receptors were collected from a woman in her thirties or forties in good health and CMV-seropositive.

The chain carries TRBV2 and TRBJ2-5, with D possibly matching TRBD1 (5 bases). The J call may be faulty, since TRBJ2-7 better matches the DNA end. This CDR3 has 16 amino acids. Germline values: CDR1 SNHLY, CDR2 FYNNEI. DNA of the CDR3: TGTGCCAGCAGTGAACTGCGCCACAGGAGCTCCTACGAGCAGTACTTC. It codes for CASSELRHRSSYEQYF.

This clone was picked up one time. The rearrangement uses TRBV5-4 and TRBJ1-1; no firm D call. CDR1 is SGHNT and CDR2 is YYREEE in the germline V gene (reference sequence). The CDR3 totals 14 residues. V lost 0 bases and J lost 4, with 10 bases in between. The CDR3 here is CASSLGRTGTEAFF. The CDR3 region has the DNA TGTGCCAGCAGCTTGGGACGTACGGGCACTGAAGCTTTCTTT. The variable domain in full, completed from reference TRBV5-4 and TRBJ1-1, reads ETGVTQSPTHLIKTRGQQVTLRCSSQSGHNTVSWYQQALGQGPQFIFQYYREEENGRGNFPPRFSGLQFPNYSSELNVNALELDDSALYLCASSLGRTGTEAFFGQGTRLTVV.

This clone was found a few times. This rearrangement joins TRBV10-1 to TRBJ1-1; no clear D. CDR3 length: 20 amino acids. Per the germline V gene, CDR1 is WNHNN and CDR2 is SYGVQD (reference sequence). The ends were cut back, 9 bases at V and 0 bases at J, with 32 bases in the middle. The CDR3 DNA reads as TGCGCCAGTCCGCCGGGCCGGAGGGTGCAACGTACCTTGTTGAACACTGAAGCTTTCTTT. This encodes CASPPGRRVQRTLLNTEAFF.

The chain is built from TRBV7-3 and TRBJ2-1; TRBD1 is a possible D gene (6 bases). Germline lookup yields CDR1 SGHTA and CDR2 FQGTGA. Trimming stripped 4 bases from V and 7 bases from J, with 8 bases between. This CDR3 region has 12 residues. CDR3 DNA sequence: TGTGCCAGCAGCTCTACAGGGAATGAGCAGTTCTTC. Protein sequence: CASSSTGNEQFF.

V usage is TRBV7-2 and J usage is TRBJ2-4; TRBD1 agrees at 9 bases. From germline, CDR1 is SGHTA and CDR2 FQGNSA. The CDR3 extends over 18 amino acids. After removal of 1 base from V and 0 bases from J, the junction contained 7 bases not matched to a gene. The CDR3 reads CASSLGAYRGRAKNIQYF. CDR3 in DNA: TGTGCCAGCAGCTTAGGGGCCTACAGGGGGCGAGCCAAAAACATTCAGTACTTC.

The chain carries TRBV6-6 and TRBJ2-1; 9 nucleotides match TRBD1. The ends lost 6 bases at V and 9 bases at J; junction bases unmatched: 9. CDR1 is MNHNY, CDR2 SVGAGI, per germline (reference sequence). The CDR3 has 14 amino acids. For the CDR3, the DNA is TGTGCCAGCAGCCGCGGACAGGGGACCGCTGAGCAGTTCTTC. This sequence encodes CASSRGQGTAEQFF.

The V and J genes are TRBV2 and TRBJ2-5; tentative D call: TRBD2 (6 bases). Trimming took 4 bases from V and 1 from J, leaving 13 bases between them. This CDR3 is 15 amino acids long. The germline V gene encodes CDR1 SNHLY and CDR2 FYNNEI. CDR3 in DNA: TGTGCCAGCAGTGTCCTCCGAGCGGGCCAAGAGACCCAGTACTTC. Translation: CASSVLRAGQETQYF.

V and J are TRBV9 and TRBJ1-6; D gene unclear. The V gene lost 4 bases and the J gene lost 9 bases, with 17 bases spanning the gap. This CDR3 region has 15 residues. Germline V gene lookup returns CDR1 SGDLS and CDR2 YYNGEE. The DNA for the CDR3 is TGTGCCAGCAGCCACGAGGAATTGGATGCTTCACCCCTCCACTTT. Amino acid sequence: CASSHEELDASPLHF.

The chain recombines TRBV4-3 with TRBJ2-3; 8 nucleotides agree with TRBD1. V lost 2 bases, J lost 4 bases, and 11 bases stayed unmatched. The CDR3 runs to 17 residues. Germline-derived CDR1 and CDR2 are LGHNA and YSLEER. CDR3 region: CASSQSTGTGYSDTQYF. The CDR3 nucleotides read TGCGCCAGCAGCCAATCAACCGGGACAGGATACTCAGATACGCAGTATTTT.